This note documents a single TCR beta chain sequence. The antigen is not known. V lost 2 bases and J lost 9; bases outside the gene matches: 13. CDR3 length equals 17 residues. In germline, CDR1 is SGHRS, CDR2 YFSETQ. These data come from a study of cytomegalovirus exposure and HLA in healthy donors. Primers: 60 Vbeta forward and 13 Jbeta reverse. TCRdb keeps only in-frame clones here, not all; method: immunoSEQ multiplex PCR. The table lists around 140,000 clones, 77% of them singletons. Study results and limitations: The study recorded 150 to 200 TCR beta chains that were cytomegalovirus-associated.

Sequenced sample: PBMCs. This chain connects TRBV5-1 to TRBJ1-6, with 8 bases matching TRBD1. This clonotype was sampled from a female donor in good health and CMV-seronegative. Here the CDR3 DNA reads TGCGCCAGCAGCTTAAGTGGACAGGGACATTTTGGTTCACCCCTCCACTTT. Residues: CASSLSGQGHFGSPLHF.